Listed below are T cell receptor beta chains from one sample, sequenced in a study of early T cells in non-severe SARS-CoV-2 infection. TCRdb called the 5' RACE reads again in MiXCR, with one record for every CDR3 protein. The data hold 60,000 to 75,000 distinct CDR3 sequences, with over 10% observed a single time. This specimen consisted of whole blood, obtained at baseline. The receptors come from an adult who was a healthcare worker with PCR-confirmed SARS-CoV-2 infection or an uninfected control (not recorded which). The CDR3 runs from the conserved cysteine through the conserved F or W. D genes are given only for firm matches. The listing skips clone size in some rows; elsewhere it reads once, few, many or a size class.

>few|TRBV2|TRBD1|TRBJ1-1
CASGGQANTEAFF
TGTGCCAGCGGGGGACAGGCAAACACTGAAGCTTTCTTT
>many|TRBV7-9|TRBD1|TRBJ1-6
CASSLGDRVLSLHF
TGTGCCAGCAGCTTAGGAGACAGGGTTTTGTCCCTCCACTTT
>many|TRBV5-8|.|TRBJ2-7
CASSLAGLSYEQYF
TGTGCCAGCAGCTTGGCGGGACTCTCCTACGAGCAGTACTTC
>many|TRBV5-1|.|TRBJ2-3
CASSLDLGSTDTQYF
TGCGCCAGCAGCTTGGATTTAGGGAGCACAGATACGCAGTATTTT
>many|TRBV15|.|TRBJ2-1
CATSREQGASSYNEQFF
TGTGCCACCAGCAGAGAACAGGGCGCAAGCTCCTACAATGAGCAGTTCTTC
>many|TRBV5-5|.|TRBJ2-3
CASSLVMADRRDTQYF
TGTGCCAGCAGCTTGGTTATGGCAGACCGACGAGATACGCAGTATTTT
>.|TRBV7-2|.|TRBJ2-3
CASSLWGRTDTQYF
TGTGCCAGCAGCTTATGGGGGCGCACAGATACGCAGTATTTT
>once|TRBV7-9|.|TRBJ2-7
CADGEGRRSYEQYF
TGTGCGGACGGGGAAGGGAGACGTTCATACGAGCAGTACTTC
>.|TRBV4-3|.|TRBJ2-7
CASSQGVGLYEQYF
TGCGCCAGCAGCCAAGGGGTGGGGCTCTACGAGCAGTACTTC
>many|TRBV7-2|.|TRBJ2-3
CASKLAPHTDTQYF
TGTGCCAGCAAACTAGCTCCCCACACAGATACGCAGTATTTT
>few|TRBV29-1|.|TRBJ1-4
CSVPRGEKLFF
TGCAGCGTACCAAGAGGTGAAAAACTGTTTTTT
>.|TRBV6-6|.|TRBJ1-2
CASSYAGSDYGYTF
TGTGCCAGCAGTTACGCGGGATCGGACTATGGCTACACCTTC
>.|TRBV20-1|TRBD2|TRBJ2-1
CSAPGLGSNEQFF
TGCAGTGCCCCGGGACTAGGGTCGAATGAGCAGTTCTTC
>.|TRBV29-1|TRBD1|TRBJ2-7
CSAQTGDEQYF
TGCAGCGCCCAGACAGGGGACGAGCAGTACTTC
>.|TRBV19|TRBD2|TRBJ2-2
CASNHYPGTRLTGELFF
TGTGCCAGTAACCATTATCCCGGGACTAGACTCACCGGGGAGCTGTTTTTT
>many|TRBV12-3/TRBV12-4|.|TRBJ1-5
CASSLLGPSQPQHF
TGTGCCAGCAGCCTCTTGGGTCCTAGTCAGCCCCAGCATTTT
>.|TRBV30|TRBD1|TRBJ2-7
CAWSVRGTGALEQYF
TGTGCCTGGAGTGTACGAGGGACAGGTGCGTTGGAGCAGTACTTC
>.|TRBV13|.|TRBJ2-4
CASSRVGLAKNIQYF
TGTGCCAGCAGCCGGGTGGGGTTAGCCAAAAACATTCAGTACTTC
>.|TRBV29-1|.|TRBJ2-1
CSANSGGSYNEQFF
TGCAGCGCTAATAGCGGAGGCTCCTACAATGAGCAGTTCTTC
>few|TRBV29-1|.|TRBJ2-5
CSVEADRETQYF
TGCAGCGTTGAGGCCGACCGGGAGACCCAGTACTTC
>.|TRBV7-2|.|TRBJ2-7
CASSLVPSYEQYF
TGTGCCAGCAGCTTAGTACCTTCCTACGAGCAGTACTTC
>many|TRBV10-3|.|TRBJ2-1
CAINAKNEQFF
TGTGCCATCAACGCCAAAAATGAGCAGTTCTTC
>.|TRBV9|TRBD2|TRBJ2-3
CASSPGTSGTSDTQYF
TGTGCCAGCAGCCCCGGGACTAGCGGAACATCAGATACGCAGTATTTT
>many|TRBV7-2|.|TRBJ2-1
CASSSFTEQFF
TGTGCCAGCAGCTCGTTCACTGAGCAGTTCTTC
>.|TRBV7-2|.|TRBJ2-3
CASSSEGVRADTQYF
TGTGCCAGCAGCTCCGAGGGGGTTCGTGCAGATACGCAGTATTTT
>.|TRBV27|.|TRBJ2-7
CASSLSPGISEHEQYF
TGTGCCAGCAGTTTATCCCCCGGTATTAGCGAACACGAGCAGTACTTC
>few|TRBV6-2/TRBV6-3|.|TRBJ2-3
CASRTTDWRDTQYF
TGTGCCAGCAGAACGACGGACTGGCGGGATACGCAGTATTTT
>.|TRBV20-1|TRBD1|TRBJ1-1
CSARGDRNTEAFF
TGCAGTGCTAGAGGGGACAGAAACACTGAAGCTTTCTTT
>.|TRBV5-1|.|TRBJ2-2
CASSLGENTGELFF
TGCGCCAGCAGCTTAGGGGAAAACACCGGGGAGCTGTTTTTT
>many|TRBV4-1|.|TRBJ1-1
CASSQLTGPMNTEAFF
TGCGCCAGCAGCCAATTAACGGGCCCCATGAACACTGAAGCTTTCTTT
>many|TRBV5-1|.|TRBJ2-7
CASSLGTVTYEQYF
TGCGCCAGCAGCTTAGGGACGGTTACCTACGAGCAGTACTTC
>.|TRBV24-1|.|TRBJ2-1
CATSRINEQFF
TGTGCCACCAGTAGAATCAATGAGCAGTTCTTC
>many|TRBV20-1|TRBD2|TRBJ2-3
CSARRVAGGDTDTQYF
TGCAGTGCTAGGAGGGTAGCGGGGGGGGACACAGATACGCAGTATTTT
>few|TRBV6-5|TRBD2|TRBJ2-1
CASRRLAGAEQFF
TGTGCCAGCAGGAGACTAGCGGGGGCTGAGCAGTTCTTC
>few|TRBV7-2|TRBD2|TRBJ2-1
CASSFSSGSIEQFF
TGTGCCAGCAGCTTTTCTAGCGGGAGTATTGAGCAGTTCTTC
>.|TRBV12-3/TRBV12-4|.|TRBJ2-7
CASPSRAEQYF
TGTGCCTCCCCGTCGCGGGCTGAGCAGTACTTC
>few|TRBV5-6|TRBD2|TRBJ2-5
CASSLLTYSGAEETQYF
TGTGCCAGCAGCTTGCTGACTTATAGCGGGGCGGAAGAGACCCAGTACTTC
>.|TRBV12-3/TRBV12-4|TRBD2|TRBJ2-3
CASLTSVADTQYF
TGTGCCAGTCTGACTAGCGTCGCAGATACGCAGTATTTT
>few|TRBV7-9|.|TRBJ1-5
CASSRGLGGPQHF
TGTGCCAGCAGCCGGGGATTAGGCGGACCCCAGCATTTT
>.|TRBV7-9|.|TRBJ2-7
CASSGGTYEQYF
TGTGCCAGCAGCGGGGGAACCTACGAGCAGTACTTC
>few|TRBV7-9|.|TRBJ2-4
CASSLSEVAKNIQYF
TGTGCCAGCAGCTTATCCGAGGTAGCCAAAAACATTCAGTACTTC
>many|TRBV7-2|TRBD2|TRBJ2-1
CASSFFTGLANNEQFF
TGTGCCAGCAGCTTCTTCACGGGACTAGCGAACAATGAGCAGTTCTTC
>few|TRBV6-2/TRBV6-3|.|TRBJ1-1
CASRSQGEAFF
TGTGCCAGCAGGTCCCAGGGGGAAGCTTTCTTT
>many|TRBV10-3|TRBD1|TRBJ1-1
CAINDRARNTEAFF
TGTGCCATCAACGACAGGGCGAGGAACACTGAAGCTTTCTTT
>many|TRBV5-1|.|TRBJ2-1
CASSETSVSSYNEQFF
TGCGCCAGCAGCGAGACTAGTGTCAGCTCCTACAATGAGCAGTTCTTC
>.|TRBV20-1|.|TRBJ2-5
CSARITGPETQYF
TGCAGTGCGAGGATTACAGGGCCAGAGACCCAGTACTTC
>few|TRBV25-1|TRBD1|TRBJ2-5
CASSDGQVGETQYF
TGTGCCAGCAGTGACGGACAGGTCGGCGAGACCCAGTACTTC
>many|TRBV6-2/TRBV6-3|TRBD2|TRBJ2-1
CASSETSGSYNEQFF
TGTGCCAGCAGTGAAACTAGCGGCTCGTACAATGAGCAGTTCTTC
>many|TRBV29-1|TRBD1|TRBJ1-1
CSGMTGTGLTEAFF
TGCAGCGGCATGACCGGGACAGGTCTCACTGAAGCTTTCTTT
>.|TRBV6-2/TRBV6-3|.|TRBJ2-5
CASSYVGETQYF
TGTGCCAGCAGTTACGTCGGAGAGACCCAGTACTTC
>.|TRBV30|.|TRBJ2-7
CAWKVRGFYEQYF
TGTGCCTGGAAAGTAAGGGGTTTCTACGAGCAGTACTTC
>few|TRBV12-5|TRBD2|TRBJ2-7
CASGAGLPSYEQYF
TGTGCTAGTGGCGCGGGACTACCGAGCTACGAGCAGTACTTC
>few|TRBV3-1|.|TRBJ1-1
CASSQATGGAFF
TGTGCCAGCAGCCAGGCTACCGGGGGAGCTTTCTTT
>.|TRBV10-3|.|TRBJ2-5
CAISKDSPETQYF
TGTGCCATCAGTAAGGACAGTCCAGAGACCCAGTACTTC
>many|TRBV24-1|.|TRBJ1-2
CATSGPEEGYGYTF
TGTGCCACCAGTGGGCCGGAGGAGGGGTATGGCTACACCTTC
>few|TRBV30|.|TRBJ2-7
CAWSVQLGGGGYEQYF
TGTGCCTGGAGTGTACAGCTTGGAGGGGGGGGCTACGAGCAGTACTTC